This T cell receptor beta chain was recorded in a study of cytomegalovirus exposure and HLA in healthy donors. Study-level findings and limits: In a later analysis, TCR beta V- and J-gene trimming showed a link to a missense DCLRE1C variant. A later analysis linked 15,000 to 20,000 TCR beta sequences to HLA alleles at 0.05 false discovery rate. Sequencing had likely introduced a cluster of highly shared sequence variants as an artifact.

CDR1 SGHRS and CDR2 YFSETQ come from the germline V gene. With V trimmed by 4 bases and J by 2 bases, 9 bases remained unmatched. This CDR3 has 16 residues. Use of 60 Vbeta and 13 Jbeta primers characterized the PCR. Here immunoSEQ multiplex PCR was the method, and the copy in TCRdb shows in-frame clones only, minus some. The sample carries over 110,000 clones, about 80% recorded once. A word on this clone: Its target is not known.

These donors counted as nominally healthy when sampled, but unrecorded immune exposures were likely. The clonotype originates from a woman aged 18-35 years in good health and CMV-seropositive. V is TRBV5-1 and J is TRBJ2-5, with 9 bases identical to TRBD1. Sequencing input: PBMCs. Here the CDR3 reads CASSPGTGNQQETQYF. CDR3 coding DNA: TGCGCCAGCAGCCCGGGGACAGGGAATCAACAAGAGACCCAGTACTTC.